Here is one TCR beta chain with its context. It lacks a known antigen. Nothing much larger sits one base from this clone, and base qualities are not available. Using the deep immunoSEQ assay, TCR CDR3 regions were amplified from genomic DNA by multiplex PCR. For each cell subset, the extracted genomic DNA was distributed evenly across all wells of several immunoSEQ 96-well plates, and each plate served as one replicate. For sorted subsets, each replicate PCR was loaded with about 0.2 ug genomic DNA, equivalent to 25,000 to 35,000 T cell genomes. The purified libraries were quantified using a Qubit 3.0 fluorometer, sized with a Bioanalyzer 2100, and then quantified again using the KAPA Library Quantification kit. Every immunoSEQ 96-well plate was sequenced on a dedicated single-read 150-cycle Illumina NextSeq 550 flow cell. The paper's processing steps were these. Because the immunoSEQ output included only junctional sequences and no quality scores, the filtering could not be the same as the filtering used for full-length reads. To assign V/J genes and CDR3, sequences were annotated using PyIR, a Python wrapper for IgBLAST v1.9, with IMGT germline references. Reads with weak V/J assignments (E-value above 1e-6), missing CDR3, stop codons, out-of-frame junctions, or ambiguous translated residues were removed. V3J clonotypes were defined by identical inferred V gene, J gene, and CDR3 amino acid sequence. The percentage overlap between two repertoires was calculated by dividing the number of shared unique clonotypes by the size of the smaller repertoire. Repertoire richness was assessed with RTK rarefaction, the Chao1 estimator, and Recon v2.1 estimates of unobserved clonotypes. Generation probabilities were computed with OLGA for all TCRbeta clonotypes obtained by the gDNA method from several donors. This immuneACCESS table, as held by TCRdb, lists in-frame sequences with V and J called but not all clones. Of the missing ones, under half trace to an unresolved V gene in checked studies; the others have no known cause. V and J calls and clone size are copied from that table; D and trimming were computed from the DNA. The sample has 2.3 million or so clones on record, 93% of them singletons. The top ten clonotypes cover 0.35% to 0.5% of the sample.

The sample comes from a study of shared clonotypes between healthy human individuals (TCRdb year 2020). Broadly, across the study: The cohort comprised a couple of women and three men aged 18 to 49 years. For each donor, CD4 naive and CD4 memory were each run on three plates, CD8 naive on two plates, and CD8 memory on one plate. Blood TCR repertoires of about 5 healthy adults were deeply sequenced to estimate repertoire size and the extent of clonotype sharing between individuals. To increase sequencing depth and limit assay-specific biases, different laboratories used diverse techniques to prepare libraries and sequence TCR repertoires. Leukapheresis yielded between about 0.8 and 8.9 billion PBMCs per donor. General study outcomes and caveats: Estimated clonotype richness was generally larger for naive than for memory subsets. Across four donors, about 4.5% of naive CD4, approximately 3.5% of naive CD8, 2.3% of memory CD4, and about 0.4% of memory CD8 clonotypes were shared. Even with the large sequencing depth, rarefaction of the sorted-subset datasets indicated that sequencing was incomplete. Because the study included only a small number of donors, the genetic and exposure-history diversity represented was limited. Sampling was restricted to blood, and TCR repertoires in tissues likely differ from the TCR repertoires found in blood. Pairwise subsampling led to the expectation that sequencing depth would affect the degree of clonotype sharing among donors. Higher generation probabilities were observed for clonotypes shared by all four sorted-subset donors than for non-shared clonotypes.

The donors were healthy, HIV-negative adults with no recently reported acute infections or vaccinations. Every donor was a Caucasian adult residing in Nashville, Tennessee, USA. CD4+ T cells were enriched through magnetic negative selection, after which naive cells were positively selected on CD45RA and the remaining negative fraction served as the memory subset. Blood was collected by leukapheresis, and PBMCs were isolated by Ficoll-Histopaque density gradient centrifugation and then cryopreserved in liquid nitrogen vapor phase. Analytical flow cytometry was used to check the purity and quantity of every magnetically sorted T cell population. From each sorted fraction, genomic DNA was isolated and quantified by UV absorbance on a Nanodrop 2000c. From a lookup of the germline V gene, CDR1 and CDR2 are MDHEN and SYDVKM. Measured from the cysteine to the phenylalanine, the CDR3 is 18 residues long. Only the CDR3 DNA is retained, 54 bases long and in frame from the first base. V and J lose 3 bases and 6 bases, and a span of 25 bases separates them.

This receptor was obtained from a man in his late teens or twenties in good health. Some clones in this sample may be carry-over from other donors' samples. What was sequenced was naive CD4+ T cells from PBMCs. Explained via the paper, the cell subset or site label denotes: CD45RA+ positively selected. Here the chain combines TRBV28 and TRBJ2-3, with an unclear D gene assignment. The CDR3 is CASSFDYKPGPIGDTQYF. The sequenced DNA is TGTGCCAGCAGTTTCGATTACAAGCCGGGCCCTATAGGGGATACGCAGTATTTT.